A selection of T cell receptor beta chains follows, all from one sample in a study of blood T cell repertoires in COVID-19. The table came from immunoSEQ multiplex PCR; TCRdb's copy has only in-frame clones and leaves some out. The sample shows 9,500 to 15,000 clones, over 85% of them seen only once. The sequenced sample consisted of peripheral blood. The origin of the receptors is a man between 65 and 80 years old with active COVID-19. Both conserved end residues are part of each CDR3. Each record gives: CDR3 length, V gene, J gene, CDR3 protein.

CDR3 length: 14
V gene: TRBV19
J gene: TRBJ1-2
CDR3 protein: CASSIPGTGVGYTF

CDR3 length: 17
V gene: TRBV14
J gene: TRBJ2-3
CDR3 protein: CASSHGLAGARTDTQYF

CDR3 length: 15
V gene: TRBV2
J gene: TRBJ2-2
CDR3 protein: CASNPFASDTGELFF

CDR3 length: 15
V gene: TRBV7-9
J gene: TRBJ2-5
CDR3 protein: CASSIRDYNQETQYF

CDR3 length: 13
V gene: TRBV10-3
J gene: TRBJ2-1
CDR3 protein: CAISEPGTGKSFF

CDR3 length: 11
V gene: TRBV10-3
J gene: TRBJ1-1
CDR3 protein: CAITGNTEAFF

CDR3 length: 14
V gene: TRBV5-1
J gene: TRBJ2-5
CDR3 protein: CASSFAGPRETQYF

CDR3 length: 12
V gene: TRBV18
J gene: TRBJ2-1
CDR3 protein: CASSRTENEQFF

CDR3 length: 13
V gene: TRBV30
J gene: TRBJ1-2
CDR3 protein: CAWTPAAVGGYTF

CDR3 length: 13
V gene: TRBV5-6
J gene: TRBJ1-1
CDR3 protein: CASSSRGNTEAFF

CDR3 length: 13
V gene: TRBV10-3
J gene: TRBJ2-2
CDR3 protein: CAISRGSTGELFF

CDR3 length: 18
V gene: TRBV30
J gene: TRBJ2-7
CDR3 protein: CAWSGKGWARDSPYEQYF

CDR3 length: 11
V gene: TRBV29-1
J gene: TRBJ2-5
CDR3 protein: CSVEWQGIQYF

CDR3 length: 15
V gene: TRBV6-2/TRBV6-3
J gene: TRBJ1-2
CDR3 protein: CASSYRQDAARGYTF

CDR3 length: 15
V gene: TRBV9
J gene: TRBJ2-1
CDR3 protein: CASSVAGLADNEQFF

CDR3 length: 12
V gene: TRBV6-2/TRBV6-3
J gene: TRBJ2-5
CDR3 protein: CASSYPTETQYF

CDR3 length: 14
V gene: TRBV27
J gene: TRBJ2-7
CDR3 protein: CASSYRGEGGEQYF

CDR3 length: 17
V gene: TRBV5-8
J gene: TRBJ1-5
CDR3 protein: CASSLGFGSAGGQPQHF

CDR3 length: 15
V gene: TRBV6-5
J gene: TRBJ1-4
CDR3 protein: CASSYLGQGFEKLFF

CDR3 length: 15
V gene: TRBV3-1/TRBV3-2
J gene: TRBJ2-7
CDR3 protein: CASNEGTSGRHEQYF

CDR3 length: 14
V gene: TRBV21-1
J gene: TRBJ2-7
CDR3 protein: CASSHEVNSYEQYF

CDR3 length: 13
V gene: TRBV5-4
J gene: TRBJ2-7
CDR3 protein: CASSLAGSYEQYF

CDR3 length: 16
V gene: TRBV4-1
J gene: TRBJ2-3
CDR3 protein: CASSPMGLALKGTQYF

CDR3 length: 16
V gene: TRBV3-1/TRBV3-2
J gene: TRBJ2-7
CDR3 protein: CASSQDIASGRHEQYF

CDR3 length: 13
V gene: TRBV7-9
J gene: TRBJ2-5
CDR3 protein: CASSLAYQETQYF

CDR3 length: 12
V gene: TRBV19
J gene: TRBJ2-3
CDR3 protein: CASSIGRDTQYF

CDR3 length: 13
V gene: TRBV6-4
J gene: TRBJ2-1
CDR3 protein: CASSGTSENEQFF

CDR3 length: 14
V gene: TRBV19
J gene: TRBJ2-3
CDR3 protein: CASSETSGTDTQYF

CDR3 length: 19
V gene: TRBV18
J gene: TRBJ1-4
CDR3 protein: CASSQVPGTGEATNEKLFF

CDR3 length: 16
V gene: TRBV7-6
J gene: TRBJ2-2
CDR3 protein: CASSLEGSRGTGELFF

CDR3 length: 13
V gene: TRBV10-1
J gene: TRBJ2-7
CDR3 protein: CASSRQGLMEQYF

CDR3 length: 15
V gene: TRBV28
J gene: TRBJ2-7
CDR3 protein: CASSPGGREIYEQYF

CDR3 length: 16
V gene: TRBV7-9
J gene: TRBJ1-3
CDR3 protein: CASSLGQGLEGNTIYF

CDR3 length: 16
V gene: TRBV3-1/TRBV3-2
J gene: TRBJ2-5
CDR3 protein: CASSQVVLAGAETQYF

CDR3 length: 17
V gene: TRBV6-1
J gene: TRBJ2-7
CDR3 protein: CASSAKLRQSPPYEQYF

CDR3 length: 14
V gene: TRBV6-1
J gene: TRBJ2-1
CDR3 protein: CASSEQGQIHEQFF

CDR3 length: 12
V gene: TRBV6-5
J gene: TRBJ1-1
CDR3 protein: CASGNDRAEAFF

CDR3 length: 13
V gene: TRBV6-5
J gene: TRBJ1-5
CDR3 protein: CASSPRDNQPQHF

CDR3 length: 18
V gene: TRBV27
J gene: TRBJ2-2
CDR3 protein: CASSLRTQRSSGVGELFF